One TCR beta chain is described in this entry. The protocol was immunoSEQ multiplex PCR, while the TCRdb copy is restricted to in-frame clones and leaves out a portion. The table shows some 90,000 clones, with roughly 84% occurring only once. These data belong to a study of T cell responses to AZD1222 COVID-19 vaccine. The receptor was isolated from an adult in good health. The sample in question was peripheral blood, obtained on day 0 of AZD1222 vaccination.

CDR3 sequence reads: CAISELQVSTDTQYF. The CDR3 DNA reads TGTGCCATCAGTGAATTACAGGTTAGCACAGATACGCAGTATTTT. The chain combines TRBV10-3 with TRBJ2-3, with D possibly TRBD1 on 5 matching bases. This CDR3 is 15 amino acids long. CDR1 is ENHRY and CDR2 is SYGVKD in the germline V gene. The germline V and J ends were trimmed by 3 bases and 0 bases, with 10 bases remaining between them.